Listed below are T cell receptor beta chains from one sample, sequenced in a study of neoadjuvant anti-PD-1 for oral cavity cancer. Using immunoSEQ multiplex PCR, the repertoire was profiled, and TCRdb retains in-frame clones only, with some absent. The repertoire holds 35,000 to 40,000 clones, with around 40% as singletons. Sequencing used tumor tissue, obtained after nivolumab (anti-PD-1) treatment. Receptors were obtained from a person aged 35-80 years with oral cavity squamous cell carcinoma. CDR3s include the opening cysteine and the closing phenylalanine or tryptophan. A D gene is named only where the DNA matches it firmly. Where a row states a size, it is once, few, many or the class of an expanded clone; other rows omit it.

D gene,V gene,J gene,clone size,CDR3 protein,CDR3 DNA
.,TRBV5-1,TRBJ2-1,.,CASSLAQPGSNEQFF,TGCGCCAGCAGCTTGGCGCAGCCCGGCTCCAATGAGCAGTTCTTC
.,TRBV5-4,TRBJ2-3,.,CAGGGTRGTDTQYF,TGTGCCGGCGGCGGAACGAGGGGCACAGATACGCAGTATTTT
.,TRBV27,TRBJ1-1,.,CASSLSTGMTEAFF,TGTGCCAGCAGTTTATCGACAGGTATGACTGAAGCTTTCTTT
TRBD2,TRBV7-8,TRBJ2-5,.,CASSSNRGGGETQYF,TGTGCCAGCAGTTCAAATCGCGGGGGGGGAGAGACCCAGTACTTC
.,TRBV7-9,TRBJ2-7,.,CASSNGYEQYF,TGTGCCAGCAGCAACGGGTACGAGCAGTACTTC
TRBD2,TRBV7-3,TRBJ2-2,few,CASSHTSGTGELFF,TGTGCCAGCAGCCACACTAGCGGGACCGGGGAGCTGTTTTTT
.,TRBV2,TRBJ2-1,few,CASSGTVRGDEQFF,TGTGCCAGCAGTGGGACAGTTCGAGGCGATGAGCAGTTCTTC
.,TRBV5-1,TRBJ2-7,.,CASSLSSPYEQYF,TGCGCCAGCAGCTTGAGTAGTCCCTACGAGCAGTACTTC
TRBD2,TRBV10-3,TRBJ2-1,few,CAISELTSGGYNEQFF,TGTGCCATCAGTGAGTTAACTAGCGGGGGCTACAATGAGCAGTTCTTC
.,TRBV4-1,TRBJ2-5,once,CASSQDSRRGGETQYF,TGCGCCAGCAGCCAAGATTCGCGCAGGGGGGGGGAGACCCAGTACTTC
.,TRBV7-3,TRBJ2-7,.,CASSLRGSYEQYF,TGTGCCAGCAGCTTGCGCGGCTCCTACGAGCAGTACTTC
.,TRBV7-8,TRBJ2-7,few,CASHGTLLHEQYF,TGTGCCAGCCACGGGACACTACTCCACGAGCAGTACTTC
.,TRBV29-1,TRBJ2-1,.,CSGWDKGSYNEQFF,TGCAGCGGGTGGGACAAGGGCTCCTACAATGAGCAGTTCTTC
TRBD1,TRBV7-6,TRBJ2-7,.,CASSPLQGAYEQYF,TGTGCCAGCAGCCCCTTACAGGGGGCCTACGAGCAGTACTTC
.,TRBV5-4,TRBJ2-7,.,CASSLGVDTYYEQYF,TGTGCCAGCAGCTTGGGGGTAGACACCTACTACGAGCAGTACTTC
TRBD1,TRBV6-6,TRBJ1-1,.,CASSYSPGQVPTEAFF,TGTGCCAGCAGTTACTCGCCGGGACAGGTTCCGACTGAAGCTTTCTTT
.,TRBV18,TRBJ1-5,.,CASSPGNQPQHF,TGTGCCAGCTCACCCGGGAATCAGCCCCAGCATTTT
.,TRBV5-5,TRBJ2-7,few,CASSLDGYEQYF,TGTGCCAGCAGCTTGGATGGGTACGAGCAGTACTTC
TRBD1,TRBV4-1,TRBJ2-7,.,CASSQKWGQDF,TGCGCCAGCAGCCAAAAGTGGGGACAGGACTTC
TRBD1,TRBV7-7,TRBJ2-5,few,CASSPPATGGETQYF,TGTGCCAGCAGCCCTCCCGCGACAGGGGGGGAGACCCAGTACTTC
.,TRBV30,TRBJ2-7,.,CAWSLLGSEQYF,TGTGCCTGGAGTCTCCTGGGTTCCGAGCAGTACTTC
TRBD2,TRBV5-4,TRBJ2-1,many,CASSFGLAGENEQFF,TGTGCCAGCAGCTTTGGGCTAGCGGGAGAAAATGAGCAGTTCTTC